The 27 T cell receptor beta chains below all came from one sample that was sequenced in a study of T-cell reconstitution after alpha-beta-depleted transplantation in children. The TCRbeta library incorporated unique molecular identifiers. One entry per CDR3 protein results from TCRdb running MiXCR on the PCR reads. The table includes around 450,000 distinct CDR3 sequences, roughly 17% detected once. The sample here was PBMCs, mostly from graft donor cells, taken 360 days after TCRalphabeta/CD19-depleted stem cell transplant. These receptors were collected from a boy under two years old who had a stem cell transplant for Wiskott-Aldrich syndrome, so the T cells may come from the graft donor.

This clonotype came up a few times. This chain joins TRBV21-1 and TRBJ2-7. TRBV21-1 constitutes a pseudogene. The CDR3 contains 12 residues. CDR3 nucleotides: TGTGCCAGCAGCAAACGGTTCTACGAGCAGTACTTC. This codes for CASSKRFYEQYF.

In regard to this clonotype: A junction end diverges from the germline sequence, so it may reflect a read error. CDR3 in amino acids: CSARGDKVAKNIQYF. In DNA, the CDR3 is TGCAGTGCGAGAGGGGACAAAGTAGCCAAAAACATTCAGTACTTC. V is TRBV20-1 and J is TRBJ2-4; maybe TRBD1 (6 bases). CDR3 size: 15 residues. Per germline, CDR1 DFQATT and CDR2 SNEGSKA (reference sequence).

Ten or more counts support this clonotype. V usage is TRBV12-3 or TRBV12-4 and J usage is TRBJ2-3; TRBD2 might be the D (7 bases). The V end was cut by 6 bases, the J end by 5 bases, with 18 bases between. The CDR3 loop spans 15 amino acids. Here the CDR3 reads CASSLGGPWVDTQYF. In nucleotides, the CDR3 is TGTGCCAGCAGCCTGGGGGGGCCCTGGGTAGATACGCAGTATTTT.

This clonotype was seen a handful of times. This rearrangement joins TRBV7-2 to TRBJ2-5, with D possibly matching TRBD1 (5 bases). The V gene's germline CDR1 is SGHTA and CDR2 FQGNSA. V shed 3 bases and J shed 0 bases, with 8 bases lying between them. This CDR3 has 14 amino acids. The CDR3 reads CASSFRTYQETQYF. As DNA, the CDR3 is TGTGCCAGCAGCTTTCGGACATACCAAGAGACCCAGTACTTC.

Turning to this clonotype: One end of the junction is discordant with germline, which a read error may explain. This chain links TRBV28 with TRBJ2-4, with 9 positions matching TRBD1. Per the germline V gene, CDR1 is MDHEN and CDR2 is SYDVKM. This CDR3 comprises 14 residues. In nucleotides, the CDR3 is TGTACCAGCAGTGACCGGGACAGGGTAGACATTCAGTACTTC. Protein sequence: CTSSDRDRVDIQYF.

J is TRBJ2-7 and V is TRBV14; tentative D call: TRBD2 (5 bases). Trimming left V 4 bases short and J 4 bases short, with 17 bases between. This CDR3 is 15 amino acids long. The germline CDR1 and CDR2 sequences are SGHDN and FVKESK. CDR3: CASSPALDGIYEQYF. Here the CDR3 DNA reads TGTGCCAGCAGCCCCGCATTAGACGGGATTTACGAGCAGTACTTC.

The genes are TRBV27 and TRBJ2-2; D is possibly TRBD1 or TRBD2 (6 bases each). Germline V gene data show CDR1 as MNHEY and CDR2 as SMNVEV (reference sequence). This CDR3 has 15 amino acids. V was trimmed by 5 bases and J by 6 bases, leaving 16 bases between them. The CDR3 sequence: CASSANPGAPGELFF. The CDR3 bases are TGTGCCAGCAGTGCCAACCCGGGGGCCCCCGGGGAGCTGTTTTTT.

This clonotype was picked up one time. The rearrangement uses TRBV4-3 and TRBJ2-2; 9 bases match TRBD1. Germline CDR1 reads LGHNA; CDR2 reads YSLEER. The J segment lost 6 bases and the V segment lost 4 bases, leaving 12 bases of the junction unmatched. The CDR3 totals 17 residues. CDR3 residues: CASSPSQTGGRPGELFF. Here the CDR3 DNA reads TGCGCCAGCAGCCCCTCCCAAACAGGGGGCCGTCCCGGGGAGCTGTTTTTT.

This clonotype showed up just a few times. The gene calls are TRBV29-1 and TRBJ2-4; possible D gene TRBD1, 5 bases. CDR3 size: 15 residues. Germline CDR1 SQVTM, CDR2 ANQGSEA. Between the trimmed V and J ends, which lost 2 bases and 0 bases, there was a span of 11 bases. CDR3 amino acids: CSVEQDTLAKNIQYF. The CDR3 DNA is TGCAGCGTTGAACAGGACACGTTAGCCAAAAACATTCAGTACTTC.

This clonotype was seen a few times. This chain links TRBV5-1 with TRBJ2-1; D remains ambiguous. The CDR3 has 11 residues. V lost 2 bases, J lost 13 bases, and 10 bases lay in between. Looked up from germline, CDR1 is SGHRS and CDR2 is YFSETQ. Here the CDR3 DNA reads TGCGCCAGCAGCTTATCGTCTCTTCAGTTCTTC. Its protein is CASSLSSLQFF.

This chain uses TRBV20-1 with TRBJ2-3; D could derive from TRBD1 or TRBD2 (5 bases each). V lost 5 bases and J 1 base, leaving 13 bases between the germline ends. The germline gives CDR1 DFQATT, CDR2 SNEGSKA (reference sequence). The length of the CDR3 is 14 residues. The CDR3 region has the DNA TGCAGTGCTGAACACCGGGACGGCACAGATACGCAGTATTTT. This translates into CSAEHRDGTDTQYF.

The rearrangement links TRBV5-1 to TRBJ2-1; no firm D call. CDR1 SGHRS and CDR2 YFSETQ come from the germline V gene. V shed 6 bases and J shed 7 bases, with 8 bases lying between them. There are 11 residues in the CDR3. This CDR3 is CASTRSNEQFF. The CDR3 region has the DNA TGCGCCAGCACCCGCTCGAATGAGCAGTTCTTC.

This clonotype was observed a handful of times. The rearrangement uses TRBV7-9 and TRBJ2-3; D perhaps matches TRBD1 (6 bases). With 2 bases removed from V and 5 bases from J, the gap between germline ends came to 14 bases. Per the germline V gene, CDR1 is SEHNR and CDR2 is FQNEAQ (reference sequence). CDR3 size: 15 residues. Here the CDR3 DNA reads TGTGCCAGCAGCTTAATGGGGGCGCGGATAGATACGCAGTATTTT. Residues: CASSLMGARIDTQYF.

This clonotype occurred a few times. The chain joins TRBV12-3 or TRBV12-4 to TRBJ2-3; D perhaps matches TRBD2 (6 bases). The CDR3 has 13 amino acids. Trimming removed 7 bases at V and 5 bases at J, with 13 bases between. DNA for the CDR3: TGTGCCAGCACTGCTCTAGCGTTAGATACGCAGTATTTT. Translated, it gives CASTALALDTQYF.

The rearrangement uses TRBV14 and TRBJ2-2; tentative D call: TRBD1 (6 bases). The V end was cut by 2 bases, the J end by 3 bases, with 10 bases between. In germline, CDR1 is SGHDN, CDR2 FVKESK. CDR3 size: 15 residues. CDR3 residues: CASSQPTGYTGELFF. In DNA, the CDR3 is TGTGCCAGCAGCCAACCGACAGGTTACACCGGGGAGCTGTTTTTT. Combining the CDR3 with reference TRBV14 and TRBJ2-2 gives the whole variable domain EAGVTQFPSHSVIEKGQTVTLRCDPISGHDNLYWYRRVMGKEIKFLLHFVKESKQDESGMPNNRFLAERTGGTYSTLKVQPAELEDSGVYFCASSQPTGYTGELFFGEGSRLTVL.

The chain recombines TRBV18 with TRBJ2-2, with D perhaps TRBD1 or TRBD2 (5 bases each). This CDR3 has 14 residues. V was shortened by 6 bases and J by 5 bases, with 13 bases between the two germline ends. Germline V CDR1 and CDR2: KGHSH, LQKENI. CDR3 nucleotides: TGTGCCAGCTCGGTATTGGGACCTACCGGGGAGCTGTTTTTT. This sequence encodes CASSVLGPTGELFF.

This chain links TRBV28 with TRBJ1-2; D might be TRBD1 (5 bases). Between the trimmed V and J ends, which lost 4 bases and 2 bases, there was a span of 14 bases. Germline CDR1 is MDHEN and CDR2 is SYDVKM. The CDR3 runs 15 residues. The CDR3 DNA reads TGTGCCAGCAGTTCCGTTAACAGGCGAAACTATGGCTACACCTTC. Amino acid sequence: CASSSVNRRNYGYTF.

The genes are TRBV10-3 and TRBJ2-7, with D uncertain. V lost 3 bases, J lost 0 bases, and 15 bases lay in between. The length of the CDR3 is 16 residues. From germline, CDR1 is ENHRY and CDR2 SYGVKD. The CDR3, as DNA: TGTGCCATCAGTGATTATCTGGGAAAGAACTCCTACGAGCAGTACTTC. As protein: CAISDYLGKNSYEQYF.

The rearrangement links TRBV10-3 to TRBJ2-7; 10 bases map to TRBD1. This CDR3 is 12 amino acids long. With V trimmed by 10 bases and J by 7 bases, 7 bases remained unmatched. The germline CDR1 and CDR2 sequences are ENHRY and SYGVKD. The CDR3 loop is CATGTGEFEQYF. In nucleotides, the CDR3 is TGTGCCACCGGGACAGGGGAATTTGAGCAGTACTTC.

This clonotype turned up a few times. The chain has TRBV19 and TRBJ2-7; D is uncertain. From germline, CDR1 is LNHDA and CDR2 SQIVND (reference sequence). V lost 2 bases to trimming and J lost 0 bases, with 17 bases between them. The CDR3 length is 17 residues. The CDR3 protein is CASSIRWAQRSSYEQYF. CDR3 nucleotide sequence: TGTGCCAGTAGTATACGGTGGGCACAACGGAGCTCCTACGAGCAGTACTTC.

This clonotype was found a few times. This chain links TRBV12-3 or TRBV12-4 with TRBJ2-1; D gene uncertain. The length of the CDR3 is 14 residues. V lost 7 bases to trimming and J lost 0 bases, with 10 bases between them. Here the CDR3 reads CASTWRSSYNEQFF. The CDR3 region has the DNA TGTGCCAGCACCTGGCGGAGCTCCTACAATGAGCAGTTCTTC.

The gene calls are TRBV6-2 or TRBV6-3 and TRBJ2-1; tentative D call: TRBD1 (5 bases). The CDR3 extends over 15 amino acids. Trimming shortened V by 4 bases and J by 7 bases, and 17 bases separated the two germline ends. CDR1 is MNHEY and CDR2 is SVGEGT in the germline V gene. Here the CDR3 reads CASSLAVKGRNEQFF. The DNA of the CDR3 is TGTGCCAGCAGTTTAGCAGTAAAGGGGCGGAATGAGCAGTTCTTC.

The chain recombines TRBV24-1 with TRBJ2-1; TRBD2 matches at 8 bases. The germline V gene has CDR1 KGHDR and CDR2 SFDVKD. With V trimmed by 1 base and J by 4 bases, 8 bases remained unmatched. The length of the CDR3 is 17 residues. Here the CDR3 DNA reads TGTGCCACCAGTGATTTTCAGGCGGGAGGATGGTACAATGAGCAGTTCTTC. Residues: CATSDFQAGGWYNEQFF.

This chain joins TRBV5-1 and TRBJ2-5; 12 bases fit TRBD2. Germline trimming cut 4 bases from V and 5 bases from J; bases unmatched to any gene: 12. Germline values: CDR1 SGHRS, CDR2 YFSETQ. The CDR3 has 17 amino acids. For the CDR3, the DNA is TGCGCCAGCAGCCGTATCCCTATGACTAGCGGGGGCGAGACCCAGTACTTC. This translates into CASSRIPMTSGGETQYF.

The table lists this clonotype with a few counts. This sequence joins TRBV9 and TRBJ1-1; a weak D match, TRBD1 (6 bases). V lost 1 base, J lost 4 bases, and 14 bases lay in between. The CDR3 has 15 amino acids. Per the germline V gene, CDR1 is SGDLS and CDR2 is YYNGEE. The CDR3 is CASSVTGGAGTEAFF. DNA of the CDR3: TGTGCCAGCAGCGTAACTGGGGGCGCAGGCACTGAAGCTTTCTTT.

The chain has TRBV4-1 and TRBJ1-6; D is ambiguous. The CDR3 sequence is 14 residues long. In germline, CDR1 is MGHRA, CDR2 YSYEKL. The ends were cut back, 3 bases at V and 9 bases at J, with 12 bases in the middle. CDR3 region: CASSQIRQVSPLHF. The CDR3 DNA sequence: TGCGCCAGCAGCCAGATCCGACAAGTTTCACCCCTCCACTTT.

This clonotype showed up many times. The rearrangement uses TRBV12-3 or TRBV12-4 and TRBJ2-7, with TRBD2 identical over 10 bases. V dropped 5 bases and J dropped 6; count of bases not matched to a gene: 10. CDR3 length: 15 amino acids. The CDR3 protein is CASSLSGRAWVEQYF. CDR3 DNA sequence: TGTGCCAGCAGTCTGAGCGGGAGGGCCTGGGTCGAGCAGTACTTC.